This TCR beta chain comes out of a study of response to subunit inactivated influenza vaccine. In TCRdb, the RT-PCR reads were re-called with MiXCR into one record per CDR3 protein. The sample contains more than 450,000 distinct CDR3 sequences, 10% to 12% of which appear only once. Per the germline V gene, CDR1 is LNHDA and CDR2 is SQIVND (reference sequence). This CDR3 region has 14 residues. Trimming took off 3 bases at V and 5 bases at J, with 13 bases between the two ends. These data were also reused for a study on T cells expressing NK-cell markers. That report notes: Production of TCR beta cDNA relied on 5'RACE template switching with UMIs.

This clonotype originated in a middle-aged man who received an inactivated influenza vaccine. The chain joins TRBV19 to TRBJ1-1; D remains ambiguous. Sequenced material: PBMCs from blood, taken on the day of vaccination. The CDR3 reads CASSINPGGTEAFF. DNA of the CDR3: TGTGCCAGTAGTATTAATCCGGGTGGGACTGAAGCTTTCTTT. Together with reference TRBV19 and TRBJ1-1, the CDR3 gives the full variable domain: DGGITQSPKYLFRKEGQNVTLSCEQNLNHDAMYWYRQDPGQGLRLIYYSQIVNDFQKGDIAEGYSVSREKKESFPLTVTSAQKNPTAFYLCASSINPGGTEAFFGQGTRLTVV.